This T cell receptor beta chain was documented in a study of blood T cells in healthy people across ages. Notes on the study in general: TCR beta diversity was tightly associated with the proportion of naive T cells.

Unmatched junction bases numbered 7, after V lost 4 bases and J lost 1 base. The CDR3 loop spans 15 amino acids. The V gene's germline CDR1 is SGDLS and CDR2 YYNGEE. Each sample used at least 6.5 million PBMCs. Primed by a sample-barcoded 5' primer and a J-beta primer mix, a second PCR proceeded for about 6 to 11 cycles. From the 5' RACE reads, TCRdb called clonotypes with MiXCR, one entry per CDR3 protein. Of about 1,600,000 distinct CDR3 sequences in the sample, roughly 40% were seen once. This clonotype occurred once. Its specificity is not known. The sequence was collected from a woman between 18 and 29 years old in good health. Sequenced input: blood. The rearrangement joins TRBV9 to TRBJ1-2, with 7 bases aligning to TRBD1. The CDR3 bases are TGTGCCAGCAGCCAGACAGGGACCTATAACTATGGCTACACCTTC. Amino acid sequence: CASSQTGTYNYGYTF. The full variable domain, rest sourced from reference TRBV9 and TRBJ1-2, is DSGVTQTPKHLITATGQRVTLRCSPRSGDLSVYWYQQSLDQGLQFLIQYYNGEERAKGNILERFSAQQFPDLHSELNLSSLELGDSALYFCASSQTGTYNYGYTFGSGTRLTVV.